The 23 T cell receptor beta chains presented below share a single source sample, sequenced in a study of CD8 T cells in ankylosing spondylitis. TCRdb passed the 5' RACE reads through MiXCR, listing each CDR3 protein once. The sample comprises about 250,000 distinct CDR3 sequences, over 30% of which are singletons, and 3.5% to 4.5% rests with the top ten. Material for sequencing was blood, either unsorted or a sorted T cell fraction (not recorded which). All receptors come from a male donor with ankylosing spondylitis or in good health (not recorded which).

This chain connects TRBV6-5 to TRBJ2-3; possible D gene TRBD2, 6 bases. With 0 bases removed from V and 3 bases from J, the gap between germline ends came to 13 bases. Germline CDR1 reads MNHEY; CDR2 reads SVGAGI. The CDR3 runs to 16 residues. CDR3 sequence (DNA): TGTGCCAGCAGTTACTCGCGGGGAGTTATAACAGATACGCAGTATTTT. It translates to CASSYSRGVITDTQYF.

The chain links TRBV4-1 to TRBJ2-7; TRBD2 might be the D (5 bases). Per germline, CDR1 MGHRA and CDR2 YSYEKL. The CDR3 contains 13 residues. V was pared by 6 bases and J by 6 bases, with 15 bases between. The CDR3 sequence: CASRVGSGGEQYF. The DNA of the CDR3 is TGCGCCAGCAGGGTGGGTAGTGGAGGCGAGCAGTACTTC.

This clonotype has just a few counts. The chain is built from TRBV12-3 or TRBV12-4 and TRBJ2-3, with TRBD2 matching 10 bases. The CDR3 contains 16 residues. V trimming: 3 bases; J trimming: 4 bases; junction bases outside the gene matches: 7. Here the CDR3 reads CASSFSLAGAPDTQYF. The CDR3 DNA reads TGTGCCAGCAGTTTCAGCCTAGCGGGGGCTCCAGATACGCAGTATTTT.

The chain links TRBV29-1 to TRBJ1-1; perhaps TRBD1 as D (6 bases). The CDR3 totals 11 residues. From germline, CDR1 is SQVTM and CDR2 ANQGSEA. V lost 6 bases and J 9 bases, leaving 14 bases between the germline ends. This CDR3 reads CSVTPTGQAFF. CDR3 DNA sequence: TGCAGCGTCACACCTACAGGGCAAGCTTTCTTT.

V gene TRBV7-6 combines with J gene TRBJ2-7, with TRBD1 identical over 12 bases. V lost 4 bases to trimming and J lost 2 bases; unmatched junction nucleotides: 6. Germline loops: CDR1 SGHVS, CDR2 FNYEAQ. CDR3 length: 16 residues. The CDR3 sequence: CASSSTGTGGTYEQYF. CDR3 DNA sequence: TGTGCCAGCAGCTCAACCGGGACAGGGGGCACCTACGAGCAGTACTTC.

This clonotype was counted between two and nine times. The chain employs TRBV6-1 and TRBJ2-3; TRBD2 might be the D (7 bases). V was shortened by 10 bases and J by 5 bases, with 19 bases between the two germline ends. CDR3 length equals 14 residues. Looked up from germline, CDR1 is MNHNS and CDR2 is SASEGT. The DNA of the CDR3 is TGTGCCACCAGGGGAGGGGGGTTAGGAGATACGCAGTATTTT. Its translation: CATRGGGLGDTQYF.

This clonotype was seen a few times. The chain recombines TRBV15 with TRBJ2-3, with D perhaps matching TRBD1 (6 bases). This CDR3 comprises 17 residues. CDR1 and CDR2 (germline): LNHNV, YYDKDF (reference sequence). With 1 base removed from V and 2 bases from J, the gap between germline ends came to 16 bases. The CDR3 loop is CATSRASGARSTDTQYF. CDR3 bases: TGTGCCACCAGCAGAGCTTCAGGGGCGCGATCCACAGATACGCAGTATTTT.

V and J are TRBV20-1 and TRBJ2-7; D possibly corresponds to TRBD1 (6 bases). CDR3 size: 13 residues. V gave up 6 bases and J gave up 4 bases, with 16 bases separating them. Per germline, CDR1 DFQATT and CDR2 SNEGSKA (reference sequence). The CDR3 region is CSAATDGTYEQYF. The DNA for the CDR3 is TGCAGTGCGGCTACTGACGGGACATACGAGCAGTACTTC.

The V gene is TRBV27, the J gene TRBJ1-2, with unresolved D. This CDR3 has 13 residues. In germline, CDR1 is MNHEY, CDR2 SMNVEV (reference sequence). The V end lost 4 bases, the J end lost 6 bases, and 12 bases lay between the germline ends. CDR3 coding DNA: TGTGCCAGCAGTTCCCGCGAGGCGGATGGCTACACCTTC. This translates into CASSSREADGYTF.

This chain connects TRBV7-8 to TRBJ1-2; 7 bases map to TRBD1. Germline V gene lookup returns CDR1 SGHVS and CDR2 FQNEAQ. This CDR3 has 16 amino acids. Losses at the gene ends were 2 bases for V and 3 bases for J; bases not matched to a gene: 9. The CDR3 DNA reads TGTGCCAGCAGCTTAAGTAGACAGGGCCGGGACTATGGCTACACCTTC. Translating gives CASSLSRQGRDYGYTF.

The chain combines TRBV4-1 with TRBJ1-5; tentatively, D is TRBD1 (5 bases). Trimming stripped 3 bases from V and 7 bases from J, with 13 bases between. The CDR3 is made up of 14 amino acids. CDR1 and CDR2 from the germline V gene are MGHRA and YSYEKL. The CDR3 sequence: CASSQGPEGQPQHF. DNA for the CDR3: TGCGCCAGCAGCCAGGGGCCTGAGGGGCAGCCCCAGCATTTT.

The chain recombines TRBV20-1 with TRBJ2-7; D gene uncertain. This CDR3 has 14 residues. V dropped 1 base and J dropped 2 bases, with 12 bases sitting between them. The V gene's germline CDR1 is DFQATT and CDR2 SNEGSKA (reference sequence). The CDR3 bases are TGCAGTGCTAGAGTAGCAGCAGGACCCTACGAGCAGTACTTC. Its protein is CSARVAAGPYEQYF.

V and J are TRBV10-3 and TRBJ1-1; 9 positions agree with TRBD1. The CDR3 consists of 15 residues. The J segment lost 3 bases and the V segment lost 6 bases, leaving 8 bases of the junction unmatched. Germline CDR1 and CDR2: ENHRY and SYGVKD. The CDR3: CAISAGQGFDTEAFF. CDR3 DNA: TGTGCCATCAGCGCAGGACAGGGGTTCGACACTGAAGCTTTCTTT.

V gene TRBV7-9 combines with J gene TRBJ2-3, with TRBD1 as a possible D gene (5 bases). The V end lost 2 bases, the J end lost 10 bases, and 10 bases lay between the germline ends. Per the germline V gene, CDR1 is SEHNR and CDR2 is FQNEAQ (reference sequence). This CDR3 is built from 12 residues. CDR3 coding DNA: TGTGCCAGCAGCTTACCAGGGCAGGCGCAGTATTTT. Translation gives CASSLPGQAQYF. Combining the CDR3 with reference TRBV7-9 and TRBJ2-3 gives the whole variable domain DTGVSQNPRHKITKRGQNVTFRCDPISEHNRLYWYRQTLGQGPEFLTYFQNEAQLEKSRLLSDRFSAERPKGSFSTLEIQRTEQGDSAMYLCASSLPGQAQYFGPGTRLTVL.

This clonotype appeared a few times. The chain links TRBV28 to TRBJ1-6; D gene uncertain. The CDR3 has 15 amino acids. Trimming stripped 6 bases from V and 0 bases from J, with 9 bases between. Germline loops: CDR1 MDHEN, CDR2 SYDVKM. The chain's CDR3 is CASRPSSSYNSPLHF. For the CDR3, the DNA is TGTGCCAGCAGACCATCGAGCTCCTATAATTCACCCCTCCACTTT.

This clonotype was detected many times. The CDR3: CAISESLQGGGYTF. CDR3 nucleotides: TGTGCCATCAGTGAGTCGTTGCAGGGAGGTGGCTACACCTTC. J is TRBJ1-2 and V is TRBV10-3; tentative D call: TRBD1 (5 bases). The CDR3 is 14 amino acids. Germline assignment: CDR1 ENHRY and CDR2 SYGVKD. Trimming pared 0 bases from V and 7 bases from J, leaving 12 bases between.

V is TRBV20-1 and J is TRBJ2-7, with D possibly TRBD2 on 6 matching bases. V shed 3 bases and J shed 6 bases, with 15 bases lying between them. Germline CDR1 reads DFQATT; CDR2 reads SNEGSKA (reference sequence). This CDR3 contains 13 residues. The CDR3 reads CSASGWEAGEQYF. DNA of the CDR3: TGCAGTGCTAGCGGATGGGAGGCCGGCGAGCAGTACTTC.

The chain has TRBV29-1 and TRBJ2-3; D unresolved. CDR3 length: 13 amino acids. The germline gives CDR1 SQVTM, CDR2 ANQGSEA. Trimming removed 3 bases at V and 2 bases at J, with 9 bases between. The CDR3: CSVDGFPTDTQYF. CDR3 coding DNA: TGCAGCGTTGACGGTTTTCCCACAGATACGCAGTATTTT.

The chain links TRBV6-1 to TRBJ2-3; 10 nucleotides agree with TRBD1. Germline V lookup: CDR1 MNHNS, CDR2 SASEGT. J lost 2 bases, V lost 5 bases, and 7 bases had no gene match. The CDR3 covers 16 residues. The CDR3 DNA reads TGTGCCAGCAGTCTGTTCGGGACAGGGGACACAGATACGCAGTATTTT. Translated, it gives CASSLFGTGDTDTQYF.

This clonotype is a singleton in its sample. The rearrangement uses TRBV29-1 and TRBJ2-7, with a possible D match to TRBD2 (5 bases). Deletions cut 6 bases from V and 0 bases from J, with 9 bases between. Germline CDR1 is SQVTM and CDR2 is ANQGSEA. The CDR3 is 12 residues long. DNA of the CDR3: TGCAGCGTAAAGACTAACTCCTACGAGCAGTACTTC. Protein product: CSVKTNSYEQYF.

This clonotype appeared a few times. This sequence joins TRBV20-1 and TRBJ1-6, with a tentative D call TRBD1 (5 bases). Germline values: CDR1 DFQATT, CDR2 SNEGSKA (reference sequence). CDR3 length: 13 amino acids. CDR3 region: CRNPDSHIVPLHF. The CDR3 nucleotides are TGCAGGAATCCCGACAGCCATATTGTTCCCCTCCACTTT.

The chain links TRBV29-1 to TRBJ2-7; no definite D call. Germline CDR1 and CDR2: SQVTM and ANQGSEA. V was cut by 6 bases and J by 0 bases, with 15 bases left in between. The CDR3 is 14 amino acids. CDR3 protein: CSVLELTSSYEQYF. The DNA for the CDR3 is TGCAGCGTGTTGGAATTGACAAGCTCCTACGAGCAGTACTTC.

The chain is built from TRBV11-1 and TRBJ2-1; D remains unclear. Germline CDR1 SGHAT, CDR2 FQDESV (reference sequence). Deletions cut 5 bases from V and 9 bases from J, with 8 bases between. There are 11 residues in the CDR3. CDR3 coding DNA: TGTGCCAGCAGCCCCAAGGGTGAGCAGTTCTTC. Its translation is CASSPKGEQFF.